The clone carrying this T cell receptor (beta chain) appeared many times. The data were taken from a study of T-cell reconstitution after alpha-beta-depleted transplantation in children. There are 12 residues in the CDR3. The germline CDR1 and CDR2 sequences are ENHRY and SYGVKD. V was clipped by 6 bases and J by 5 bases, with 10 bases between them. Unique molecular identifiers were incorporated when the TCRbeta library was constructed. TCRdb reprocessed the PCR reads via MiXCR and lists one record per CDR3 protein. In the table there are about 410,000 distinct CDR3 sequences, roughly 22% of which are singletons.

This sequence originates from a human donor who donated a stem cell graft to a child with acute myeloid leukemia. This chain uses TRBV10-3 with TRBJ1-1; D is possibly TRBD1 (5 bases). This sample comprised PBMCs from the stem cell graft donor, obtained from the stem cell graft. The CDR3 region is CAISRGGTEAFF. For the CDR3, the DNA is TGTGCCATCAGCCGTGGGGGGACTGAAGCTTTCTTT.